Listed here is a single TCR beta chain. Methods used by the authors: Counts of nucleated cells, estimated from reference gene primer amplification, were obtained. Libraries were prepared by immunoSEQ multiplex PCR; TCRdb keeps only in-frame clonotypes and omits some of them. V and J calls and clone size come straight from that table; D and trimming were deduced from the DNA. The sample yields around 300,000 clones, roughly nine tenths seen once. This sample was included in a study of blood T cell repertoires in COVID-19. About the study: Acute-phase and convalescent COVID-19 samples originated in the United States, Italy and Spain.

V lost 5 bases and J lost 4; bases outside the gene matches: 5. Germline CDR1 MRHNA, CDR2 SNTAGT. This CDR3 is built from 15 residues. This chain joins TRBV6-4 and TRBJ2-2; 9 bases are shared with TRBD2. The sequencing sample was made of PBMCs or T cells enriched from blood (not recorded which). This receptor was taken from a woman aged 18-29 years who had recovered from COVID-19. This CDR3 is CASSKAGGFTGELFF. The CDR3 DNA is TGTGCCAGCAGTAAAGCGGGGGGTTTCACCGGGGAGCTGTTTTTT.